This TCR beta chain came from a study of post-analysis software for immune sequencing data (dated by TCRdb to about 2015). Broadly, across the study: Recorded disease courses included relapsing-remitting, secondary progressive and progressive-relapsing multiple sclerosis, with some patients lacking subtype annotation. The patient repertoires were compared against about a dozen previously published healthy control repertoires obtained from donors aged roughly 6 to 28 years. A subset of samples was prepared in parallel using single-end sample barcoding, then pooled and co-amplified after Illumina adapter ligation. Study-level results and caveats: Direct clustering with F measure showed strong co-clustering of samples prepared in the same batch, prompting a batch-effect correction. Normalized Chao1 diversity was significantly lower in multiple sclerosis patients than controls, suggesting substantial peripheral T-cell clonal expansion. The control group was slightly older than the multiple sclerosis patient group.

Library preparation employed PCR. TCRdb shows the sequencer as Illumina HiSeq 2500. To reduce PCR and sequencing biases, unique molecular identifiers were built into the TCR beta cDNA libraries. Every 1 to 10 million input T cells yielded 500,000 or so cDNA molecules, meaning each molecule approximated one T cell. The patient libraries were prepared and sequenced using the same protocol as the earlier healthy control dataset. Within a given batch, samples were prepared together, multiplexed and sequenced on the same HiSeq lane. Regarding the original processing steps: MIGEC was used to process the raw barcoded reads, and molecular identifier groups with only a single read were discarded before consensus assembly and CDR3 extraction. VDJtools was used for post-analysis of the clonotype tables, and diversity was normalized by down-sampling every dataset to the size of the smallest sample. To correct batch-related cross-sample contamination, repertoire overlap clustering matched CDR3 amino acid sequences but not nucleotide sequences. TCRdb ran its own pipeline on the public reads, namely fastp trimming at Q25 and MiXCR clone calling, and kept in-frame beta chains. Duplicate CDR3 protein sequences are folded into a single record with the most common DNA and genes. TCRdb, not the authors, supplied the V and J calls. The sample has a few hundred thousand distinct CDR3 sequences on record, approximately 37% of them singletons. The ten top clones hold roughly 8.2% of the sample.

This clonotype was counted a few times. Its antigen is still unknown. It has no much larger one-base neighbor in the sample; base qualities were not kept. TCR beta repertoires were profiled from peripheral blood of roughly 13 young patients with multiple sclerosis to demonstrate the VDJtools post-analysis software. The multiple sclerosis patients were children and adolescents ranging in age from about 6 to 17 years. What was sequenced was blood. This receptor was identified in a girl aged 2 to 9 with multiple sclerosis.

The bases read TGCGCCAGCAGCCAGCCAGGGGCGACTAGCGGTTACAATGAGCAGTTCTTC. Its product reads: CASSQPGATSGYNEQFF. The rearrangement joined TRBV4-3 to TRBJ2-1, with TRBD2 identical over 9 junction bases. CDR1 and CDR2 (LGHNA, YSLEER) derive from the germline V gene. The CDR3 has 17 amino acids, counting the end cysteine and phenylalanine. Only the CDR3 region is kept as DNA, spanning 51 bases read in frame from base 1. Trimming accounts for 3 bases at V and 4 bases at J, while the number of junction bases matched to no gene is 10.